This T cell receptor beta chain derives from a study of CD8 T cells in ankylosing spondylitis. One entry per CDR3 protein results from TCRdb running MiXCR on the 5' RACE reads. Altogether some 140,000 distinct CDR3 sequences are present, under 20% being singletons, with the ten largest covering roughly 30%. A few counts support this clonotype. Its antigen is still unknown. Findings and caveats of the study: CD8+ by phenotype, disease-linked clones were relatively rare in peripheral blood. Blood from ankylosing spondylitis patients appeared to carry a characteristic roughly 8-variant TCR beta motif.

Trimming stripped 1 base from V and 5 bases from J, with 12 bases between. The CDR3 is made up of 15 amino acids. CDR1 and CDR2 from the germline V gene are SGHTA and FQGNSA. The sample consisted of blood, either unsorted or a sorted T cell fraction (not recorded which). The origin of this receptor is a male donor with ankylosing spondylitis. The V gene is TRBV7-2, the J gene TRBJ1-5; the D is unclear. The CDR3 nucleotides read TGTGCCAGCAGCTTAGACCCCGGGAGGGATCAGCCCCAGCATTTT. It codes for CASSLDPGRDQPQHF.